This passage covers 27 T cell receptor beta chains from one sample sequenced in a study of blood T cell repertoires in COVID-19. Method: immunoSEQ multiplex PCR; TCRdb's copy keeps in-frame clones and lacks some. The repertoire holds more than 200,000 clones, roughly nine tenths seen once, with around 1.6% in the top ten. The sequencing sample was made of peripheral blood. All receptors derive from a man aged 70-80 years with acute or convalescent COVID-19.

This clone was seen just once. In DNA, the CDR3 is TGTGCCAGTAGTATAGAGGGTAAGGGGACCTACGAGCAGTACTTC. Encoded protein: CASSIEGKGTYEQYF. This chain uses TRBV19 with TRBJ2-7; perhaps TRBD1 as D (5 bases). CDR1 is LNHDA and CDR2 is SQIVND in the germline V gene (reference sequence). With 0 bases removed from V and 2 bases from J, the gap between germline ends came to 11 bases. The CDR3 contains 15 residues. Full variable domain (remainder filled in from reference TRBV19 and TRBJ2-7): DGGITQSPKYLFRKEGQNVTLSCEQNLNHDAMYWYRQDPGQGLRLIYYSQIVNDFQKGDIAEGYSVSREKKESFPLTVTSAQKNPTAFYLCASSIEGKGTYEQYFGPGTRLTVT.

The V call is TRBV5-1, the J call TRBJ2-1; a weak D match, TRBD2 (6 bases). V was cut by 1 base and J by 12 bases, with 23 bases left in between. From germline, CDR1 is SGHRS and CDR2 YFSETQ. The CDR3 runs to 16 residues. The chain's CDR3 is CASSLQGGESTMGQFF. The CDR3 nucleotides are TGCGCCAGCAGCTTGCAGGGCGGGGAGTCTACAATGGGGCAGTTCTTC.

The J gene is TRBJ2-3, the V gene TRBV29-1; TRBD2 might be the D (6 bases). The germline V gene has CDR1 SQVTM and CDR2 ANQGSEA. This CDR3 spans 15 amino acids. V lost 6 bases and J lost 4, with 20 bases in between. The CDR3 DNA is TGCAGCGTCGCGGGACTCCTCAATGGGGCAGATACGCAGTATTTT. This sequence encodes CSVAGLLNGADTQYF.

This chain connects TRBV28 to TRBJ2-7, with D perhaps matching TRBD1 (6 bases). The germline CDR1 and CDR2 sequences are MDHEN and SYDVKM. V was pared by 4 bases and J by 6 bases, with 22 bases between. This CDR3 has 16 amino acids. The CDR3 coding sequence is TGTGCCAGCAGTTATACAGGGACCGGGTCCCATCTCGAGCAGTACTTC. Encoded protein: CASSYTGTGSHLEQYF.

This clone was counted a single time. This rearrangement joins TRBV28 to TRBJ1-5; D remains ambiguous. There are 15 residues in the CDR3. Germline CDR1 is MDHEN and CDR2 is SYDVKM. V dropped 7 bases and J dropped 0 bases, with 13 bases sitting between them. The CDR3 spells CASTSGGYSNQPQHF. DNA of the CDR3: TGTGCCAGCACCTCAGGCGGGTATAGCAATCAGCCCCAGCATTTT.

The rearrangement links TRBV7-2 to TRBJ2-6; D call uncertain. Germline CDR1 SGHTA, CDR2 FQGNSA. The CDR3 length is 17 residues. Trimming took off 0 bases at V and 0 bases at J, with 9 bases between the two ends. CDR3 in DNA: TGTGCCAGCAGCTTAGCCCCCCCGGGCTCTGGGGCCAACGTCCTGACTTTC. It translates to CASSLAPPGSGANVLTF.

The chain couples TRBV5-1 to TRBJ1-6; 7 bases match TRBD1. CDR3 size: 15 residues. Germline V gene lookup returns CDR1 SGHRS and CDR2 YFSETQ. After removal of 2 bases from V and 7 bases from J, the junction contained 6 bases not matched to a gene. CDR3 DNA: TGCGCCAGCAGCTTAGTCCCGGGACAGAATTCACCCCTCCACTTT. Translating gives CASSLVPGQNSPLHF.

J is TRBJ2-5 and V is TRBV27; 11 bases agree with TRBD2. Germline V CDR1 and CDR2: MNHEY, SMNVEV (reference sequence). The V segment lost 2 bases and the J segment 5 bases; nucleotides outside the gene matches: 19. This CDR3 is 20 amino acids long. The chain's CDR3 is CASSLRSPSVRLAGGETQYF. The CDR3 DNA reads TGTGCCAGCAGTTTACGATCCCCGTCCGTTAGGCTAGCGGGAGGTGAGACCCAGTACTTC.

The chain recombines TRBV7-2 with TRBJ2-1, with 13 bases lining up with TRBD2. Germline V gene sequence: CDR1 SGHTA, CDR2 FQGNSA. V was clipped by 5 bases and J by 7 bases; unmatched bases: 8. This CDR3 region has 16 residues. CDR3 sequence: CASSDPPGLAGNEQFF. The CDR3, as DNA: TGTGCCAGCAGCGATCCTCCGGGACTAGCGGGAAATGAGCAGTTCTTC.

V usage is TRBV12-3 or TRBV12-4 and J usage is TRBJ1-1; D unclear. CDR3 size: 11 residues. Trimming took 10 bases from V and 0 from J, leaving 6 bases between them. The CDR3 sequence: CANTMNTEAFF. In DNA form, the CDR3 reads TGTGCCAACACTATGAACACTGAAGCTTTCTTT.

CDR3 sequence reads: CASSTGRGRYEQYF. CDR3 sequence (DNA): TGTGCCAGTAGTACGGGTCGTGGGAGATACGAGCAGTACTTC. This chain uses TRBV19 with TRBJ2-7; D is possibly TRBD2 (5 bases). Looked up from germline, CDR1 is LNHDA and CDR2 is SQIVND (reference sequence). The CDR3 is 14 residues long. Trimming shortened V by 4 bases and J by 4 bases, and 14 bases separated the two germline ends.

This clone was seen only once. The CDR3 DNA is TGTGCCAGCAGCTTGCGACAGCCTAATGAAAAACTGTTTTTT. This translates into CASSLRQPNEKLFF. The V gene is TRBV5-6, the J gene TRBJ1-4; a possible D gene is TRBD1 (5 bases). Germline V lookup: CDR1 SGHDT, CDR2 YYEEEE. V lost 1 base and J lost 3, with 7 bases in between. CDR3 length equals 14 residues.

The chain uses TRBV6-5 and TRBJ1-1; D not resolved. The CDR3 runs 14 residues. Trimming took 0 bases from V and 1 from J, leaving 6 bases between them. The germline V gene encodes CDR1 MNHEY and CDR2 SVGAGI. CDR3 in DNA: TGTGCCAGCAGTTACTCGTTCTGGAACACTGAAGCTTTCTTT. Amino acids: CASSYSFWNTEAFF.

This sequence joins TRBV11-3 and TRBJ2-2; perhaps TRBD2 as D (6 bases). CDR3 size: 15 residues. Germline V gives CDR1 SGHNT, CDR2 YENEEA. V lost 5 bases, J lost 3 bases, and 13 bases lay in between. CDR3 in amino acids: CASSIGGEYTGELFF. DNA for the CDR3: TGTGCCAGCAGCATCGGAGGGGAATACACCGGGGAGCTGTTTTTT.

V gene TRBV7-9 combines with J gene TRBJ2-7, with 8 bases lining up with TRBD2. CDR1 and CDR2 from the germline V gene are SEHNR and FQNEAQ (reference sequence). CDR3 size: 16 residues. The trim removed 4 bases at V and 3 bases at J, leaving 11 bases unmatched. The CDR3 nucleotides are TGTGCCAGCAGCTCTAACTCGGGGACTAGTCTCTACGAGCAGTACTTC. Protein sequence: CASSSNSGTSLYEQYF.

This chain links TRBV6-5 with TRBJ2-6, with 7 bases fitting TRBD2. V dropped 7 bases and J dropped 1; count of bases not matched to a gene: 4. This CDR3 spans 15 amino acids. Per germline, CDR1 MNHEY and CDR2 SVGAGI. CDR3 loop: CASIGGRSGANVLTF. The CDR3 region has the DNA TGTGCCAGCATCGGGGGGAGGTCTGGGGCCAACGTCCTGACTTTC.

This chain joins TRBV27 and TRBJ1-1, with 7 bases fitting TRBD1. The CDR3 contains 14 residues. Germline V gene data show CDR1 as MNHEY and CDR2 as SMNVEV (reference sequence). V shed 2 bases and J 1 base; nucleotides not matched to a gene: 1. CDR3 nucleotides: TGTGCCAGCAGTTTACACAGGGGGAACACTGAAGCTTTCTTT. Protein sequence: CASSLHRGNTEAFF.

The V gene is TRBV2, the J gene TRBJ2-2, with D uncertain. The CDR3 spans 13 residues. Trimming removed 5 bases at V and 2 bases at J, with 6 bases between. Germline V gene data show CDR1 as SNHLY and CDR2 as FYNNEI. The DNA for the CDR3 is TGTGCCAGCAGTACGGGTAACACCGGGGAGCTGTTTTTT. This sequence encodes CASSTGNTGELFF.

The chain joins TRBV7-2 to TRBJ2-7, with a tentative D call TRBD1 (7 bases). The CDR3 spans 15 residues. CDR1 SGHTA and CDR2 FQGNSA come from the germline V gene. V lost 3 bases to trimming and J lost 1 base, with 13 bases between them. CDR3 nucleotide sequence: TGTGCCAGCAGCTTCTGGGCAGGGGGGTCCTACGAGCAGTACTTC. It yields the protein CASSFWAGGSYEQYF.

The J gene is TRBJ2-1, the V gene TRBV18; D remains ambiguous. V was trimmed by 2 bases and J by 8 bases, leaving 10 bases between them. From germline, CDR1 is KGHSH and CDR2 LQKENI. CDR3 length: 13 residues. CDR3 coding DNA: TGTGCCAGCTCACCATTGAGGTTCCATGAGCAGTTCTTC. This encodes CASSPLRFHEQFF.

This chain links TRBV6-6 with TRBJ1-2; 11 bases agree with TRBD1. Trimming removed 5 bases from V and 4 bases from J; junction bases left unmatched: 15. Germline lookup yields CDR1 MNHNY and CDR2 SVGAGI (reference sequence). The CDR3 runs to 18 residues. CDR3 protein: CASSPHSTDRGQSYGYTF. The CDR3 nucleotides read TGTGCCAGCAGTCCACATTCTACGGACAGGGGGCAAAGCTATGGCTACACCTTC.

The CDR3 bases are TGTGCCAGTAAAGAGAACGACATAGGCAATCAGCCCCAGCATTTT. This sequence encodes CASKENDIGNQPQHF. The V call is TRBV19, the J call TRBJ1-5; D uncertain. Germline CDR1 reads LNHDA; CDR2 reads SQIVND (reference sequence). The CDR3 length is 15 residues. Trimming took 7 bases from V and 2 from J, leaving 15 bases between them.

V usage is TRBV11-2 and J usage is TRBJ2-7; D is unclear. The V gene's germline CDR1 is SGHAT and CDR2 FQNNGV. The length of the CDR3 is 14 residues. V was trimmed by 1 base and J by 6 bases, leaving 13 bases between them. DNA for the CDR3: TGTGCCAGCAGCTTAGGTCGCACTGCCCGCGAGCAGTACTTC. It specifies CASSLGRTAREQYF. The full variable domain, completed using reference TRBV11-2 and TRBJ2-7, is EAGVAQSPRYKIIEKRQSVAFWCNPISGHATLYWYQQILGQGPKLLIQFQNNGVVDDSQLPKDRFSAERLKGVDSTLKIQPAKLEDSAVYLCASSLGRTAREQYFGPGTRLTVT.

This chain's CDR3 is CASSLGLAGGTGELFF. In nucleotides, the CDR3 is TGTGCCAGCAGCTTGGGACTAGCGGGAGGCACCGGGGAGCTGTTTTTT. The J gene is TRBJ2-2, the V gene TRBV7-6; 15 bases are a match to TRBD2. CDR1 SGHVS and CDR2 FNYEAQ come from the germline V gene. The CDR3 totals 16 residues. V lost 3 bases and J lost 4; bases outside the gene matches: 0.

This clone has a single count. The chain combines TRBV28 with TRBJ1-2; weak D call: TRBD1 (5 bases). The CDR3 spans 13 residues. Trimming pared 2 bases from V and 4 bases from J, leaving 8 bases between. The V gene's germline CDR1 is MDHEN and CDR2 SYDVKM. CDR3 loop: CASSLGQGYGYTF. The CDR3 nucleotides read TGTGCCAGCAGTTTAGGTCAGGGCTATGGCTACACCTTC.

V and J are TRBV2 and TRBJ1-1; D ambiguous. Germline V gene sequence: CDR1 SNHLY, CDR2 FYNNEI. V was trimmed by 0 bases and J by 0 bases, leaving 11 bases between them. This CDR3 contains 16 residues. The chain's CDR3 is CASSEAIPGLNTEAFF. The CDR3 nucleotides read TGTGCCAGCAGTGAAGCAATTCCCGGGTTGAACACTGAAGCTTTCTTT.

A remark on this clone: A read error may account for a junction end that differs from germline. The DNA of the CDR3 is TGTGCCAGCAGCCAGGGACAGGCCAAGACTGACTTC. It specifies CASSQGQAKTDF. The chain carries TRBV3-1 (or the pseudogene TRBV3-2) and TRBJ2-7; 8 positions agree with TRBD1. Germline-derived CDR1 and CDR2 are LGHDT and YNNKEL (reference sequence). The CDR3 consists of 12 residues.